This TCR beta chain was retrieved from a study of OX40 agonist ivuxolimab in advanced cancers. For the study at large: Patients received ivuxolimab, an agonistic anti-OX40 (CD134) antibody. Patients in the trial were receiving intravenous ivuxolimab every 2 weeks, at doses of 0.01 to 10 mg/kg. It was permissible to have had prior anti-PD-1, anti-PD-L1 or anti-CTLA-4 therapy, and under 45% had some.

A note on this clone: Antigen specificity is unknown.

The protocol was immunoSEQ multiplex PCR, while the TCRdb copy is restricted to in-frame clones and leaves out a portion. The sample consists of roughly 79,000 clones, 84% of them appearing once. General study findings and limits: Low normalized clonal expansion also occurred in some nonresponding patients.

The TCR sequence derives from an adult with an advanced solid tumor such as melanoma, head and neck, liver or kidney cancer. This specimen consisted of CD4+ or CD8+ T cells sorted from blood, obtained in a trial of the OX40 agonist ivuxolimab.

The CDR3 region has the DNA TGTGCCAGCAGTGGTGACCGGAACACTGAAGCTTTCTTT. Translated: CASSGDRNTEAFF. V gene TRBV2 combines with J gene TRBJ1-1, with D unresolved. Trimming pared 4 bases from V and 1 base from J, leaving 7 bases between. This CDR3 is 13 amino acids long. Germline V gives CDR1 SNHLY, CDR2 FYNNEI.